This TCR beta chain is from a study of blood T cell repertoires in COVID-19 (dated by TCRdb to the early 2020s). With respect to the entire study: Collaborator samples came from the United States, Italy and Spain and covered acute and convalescent phases of COVID-19. The material from the prospective study consisted of cDNA or gDNA derived from T cells, B-cell-depleted T cells, or PBMCs. Deeply sampled blood TCRbeta repertoires from subjects exposed to, actively infected with, or recovered from COVID-19 were included in the dataset. The repertoires were released in a freely available public database intended as a resource for research on the immune response to SARS-CoV-2. Samples came from the ongoing ImmuneRACE study (first 160 participants) plus 1,254 subjects from 6 global collaborators. The sample metadata nearly always contained a de-identified subject ID, COVID-19 status, age in years and sex. Where HLA class I and class II types were available, the types were taken from metadata supplied by the sample provider, not from assay-based typing. Broader findings and caveats from the paper: How much clinical and demographic metadata was included differed by source and by participant, and the metadata was provided uncurated.

TCRbeta CDR3 regions were amplified from genomic DNA using the immunoSEQ Assay, a bias-controlled multiplex PCR. The study's own analysis went as follows. The number of nucleated cells in each sample was estimated from the amplification of reference gene primers within the assay. To quantify the absolute abundance of each unique TCRbeta CDR3 rearrangement, sequence reads were collapsed and filtered. Productive Simpson clonality was computed per sample as the square root of Simpson's diversity index over productive rearrangements. Drawn from immuneACCESS, this table holds only the in-frame rearrangements with V and J called that TCRdb kept. Clones are partly lost; checked studies trace under half to an unresolved V gene and leave the rest unexplained. V, J and clone size are taken as reported in that table, and D and trimming were inferred from the DNA itself. Here the sample has 250,000 to 350,000 clones; around nine tenths occur a single time. The ten biggest clones cover roughly 10% of the sample.

Relative to germline, V is missing 3 bases and J is missing 3 bases, with 4 bases of the junction outside any gene match. The CDR3 holds 15 amino acids from the cysteine to the phenylalanine. CDR3 DNA only is kept here, 45 bases in frame from base 1. From a lookup of the germline V gene (reference sequence), CDR1 and CDR2 are LNHDA and SQIVND. One collaborating source in Seattle enrolled patients while the patients were actively infected and followed the patients over time throughout the course of disease. Whole blood was collected in K2EDTA tubes by collaborating institutions according to the institutions' own protocols. Collaborator samples were shipped for TCRbeta analysis as frozen whole blood, isolated PBMCs, or DNA extracted from either sample type. Worth noting for this clone: Its antigen is still unknown. Base quality data are lacking; no much larger clone is found one base away.

Sequencing was done on a sample of peripheral blood. This receptor was obtained from a woman in her twenties or thirties with COVID-19, enrolled during active disease. The receptor chain draws on TRBV19 and TRBJ2-3; the junction holds 9 bases that match TRBD1. The bases are TGTGCCAGTAGTATCCAGACAGGGGGGACAGATACGCAGTATTTT. Its coded protein is CASSIQTGGTDTQYF.